One T cell receptor beta chain is described in this entry. Its target is not known. The sample is drawn from a study of T cell repertoires in cytomegalovirus infection. Study context: A matching HLA type, together with CMV infection, was signaled by public TCR beta signatures.

TCRdb re-called the reads with MiXCR, one entry per CDR3 protein. The top ten hold approximately 70% of the sample, which has under 70,000 distinct CDR3 sequences, around 30% seen once. Study-wide points: HLA-C-restricted CMV-specific TCR beta clonotypes were dominant in the ex vivo response.

Germline V CDR1 and CDR2: WSHSY, SAAADI. The CDR3 contains 16 residues. The V segment lost 3 bases and the J segment 2 bases; nucleotides outside the gene matches: 9. The chain couples TRBV10-2 to TRBJ2-7, with 8 bases identical to TRBD2. Sequencing was carried out using PBMCs, sequenced either directly or after in vitro stimulation (not recorded which). This clonotype was obtained from a human donor in good health (CMV status not recorded). Some clones in this sample may be carry-over from other donors' samples. The CDR3 coding sequence is TGCGCCAGCAGTGATGGCGTAGCGGGACCCACCTACGAGCAGTACTTC. Translated, it gives CASSDGVAGPTYEQYF.